The clone carrying this T cell receptor beta chain was detected many times. The antigen is unknown. The record originates from a study of T cell repertoires in cytomegalovirus infection. This CDR3 region has 15 residues. The germline V gene encodes CDR1 SGHVS and CDR2 FNYEAQ. The V and J ends lost 6 bases and 0 bases respectively, with 12 bases between them. TCRdb passed the reads through MiXCR, listing each CDR3 protein once. The sample shows about 900,000 distinct CDR3 sequences, roughly 31% of them seen only once. This chain connects TRBV7-6 to TRBJ2-1, with no clear D. The clonotype comes from a human donor in good health (CMV status not recorded). Some clones in this sample may be carry-over from other donors' samples. This specimen consisted of cultured CD8+ T cells from PBMCs, obtained from culture after CMV antigen stimulation. In DNA, the CDR3 is TGTGCCAGCAGTCTTATACTTAACTCCTACAATGAGCAGTTCTTC. Translating it yields CASSLILNSYNEQFF.